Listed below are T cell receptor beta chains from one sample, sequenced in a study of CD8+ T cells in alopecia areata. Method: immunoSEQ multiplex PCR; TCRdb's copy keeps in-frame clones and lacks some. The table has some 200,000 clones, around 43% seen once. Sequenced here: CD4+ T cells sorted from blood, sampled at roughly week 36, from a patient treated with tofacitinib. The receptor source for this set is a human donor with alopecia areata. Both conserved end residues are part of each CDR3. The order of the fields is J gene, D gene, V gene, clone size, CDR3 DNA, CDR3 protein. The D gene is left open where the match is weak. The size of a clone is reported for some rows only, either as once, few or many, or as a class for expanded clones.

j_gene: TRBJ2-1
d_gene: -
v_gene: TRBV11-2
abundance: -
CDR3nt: TGTGCCAGCAGCTTTGTGTGGGGTGAGCAGTTCTTC
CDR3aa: CASSFVWGEQFF

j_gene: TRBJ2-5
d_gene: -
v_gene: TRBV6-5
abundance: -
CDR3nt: TGTGCCAGCAGTTACTCACCTAGCGTACAAGAGACCCAGTACTTC
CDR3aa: CASSYSPSVQETQYF

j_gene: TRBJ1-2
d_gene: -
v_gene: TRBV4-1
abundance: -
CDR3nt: TGCGCCAGCAGCCAACCTATCACCGGGTATTGGGATGGCTACACCTTC
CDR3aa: CASSQPITGYWDGYTF

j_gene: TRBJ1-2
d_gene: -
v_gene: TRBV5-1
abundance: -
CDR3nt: TGCGCCAGCAGCTTGTTCAGGGTTGACTATGGCTACACCTTC
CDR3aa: CASSLFRVDYGYTF

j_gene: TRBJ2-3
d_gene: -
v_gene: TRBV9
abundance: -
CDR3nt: TGTGCCAGCAGCAGCCTACAGGGCAGAAGCACAGATACGCAGTATTTT
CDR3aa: CASSSLQGRSTDTQYF

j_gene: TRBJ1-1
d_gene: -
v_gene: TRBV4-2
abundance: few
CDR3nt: TGTGCCAGCAGCCAAGTCGGGCCGAATTCGAAAGCTTTCTTT
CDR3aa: CASSQVGPNSKAFF

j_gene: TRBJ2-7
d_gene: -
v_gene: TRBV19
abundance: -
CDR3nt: TGTGCCAGTAGTATCTCCCGGGGCCTTCGCTACGAGCAGTACTTC
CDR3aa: CASSISRGLRYEQYF

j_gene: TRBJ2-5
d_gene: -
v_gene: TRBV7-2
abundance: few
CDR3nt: TGTGCCAGCAGCTTAGCTGGAGAGACCCAGTACTTC
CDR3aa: CASSLAGETQYF

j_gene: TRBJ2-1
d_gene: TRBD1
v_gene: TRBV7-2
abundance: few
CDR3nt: TGTGCCAGCAGCTCTACCGGGACAGGGGGCAATGAGCAGTTCTTC
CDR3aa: CASSSTGTGGNEQFF

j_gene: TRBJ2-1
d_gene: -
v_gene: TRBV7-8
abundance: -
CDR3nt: TGTGCCAGCAGCGGAGTGACTCAACGGAGCTCCTACAATGAGCAGTTCTTC
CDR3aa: CASSGVTQRSSYNEQFF

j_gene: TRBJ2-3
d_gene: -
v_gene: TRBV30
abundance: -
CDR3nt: TGTGCCTGGAGTGCCTCCCTTATGGGGACAAGCACAGATACGCAGTATTTT
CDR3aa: CAWSASLMGTSTDTQYF

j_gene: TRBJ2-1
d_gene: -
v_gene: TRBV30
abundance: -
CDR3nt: TGTGCCTGGGTCGGACAGTTTAACGGGAATGAGCAGTTCTTC
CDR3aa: CAWVGQFNGNEQFF

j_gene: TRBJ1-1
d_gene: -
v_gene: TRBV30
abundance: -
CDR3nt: TGTGCCTGGACCAGATGGGCGGGGAACACTGAAGCTTTCTTT
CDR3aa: CAWTRWAGNTEAFF

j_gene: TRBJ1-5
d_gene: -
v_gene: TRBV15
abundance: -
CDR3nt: TGTGCCACCAGCAGTAACCAACCTCAGCCCCAGCATTTT
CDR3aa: CATSSNQPQPQHF

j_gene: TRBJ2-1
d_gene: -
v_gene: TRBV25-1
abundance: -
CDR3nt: TGTGCCAGCAGTGAAGGGGCAGGGGAGTTCTTC
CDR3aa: CASSEGAGEFF

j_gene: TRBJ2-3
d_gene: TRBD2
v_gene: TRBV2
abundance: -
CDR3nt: TGTGCCAGCAGGCGAGCGGGGACCACAGATACGCAGTATTTT
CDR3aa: CASRRAGTTDTQYF

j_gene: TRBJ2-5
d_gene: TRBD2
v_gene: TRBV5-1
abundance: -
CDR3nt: TGCGCCAGCAGCTACCTGGGACTAGCGGGACAAGAGACCCAGTACTTC
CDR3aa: CASSYLGLAGQETQYF

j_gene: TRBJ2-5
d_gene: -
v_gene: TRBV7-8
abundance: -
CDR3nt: TGTGCCAGCAGCTTAGGGATGGAAAAGACCCAGTACTTC
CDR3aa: CASSLGMEKTQYF

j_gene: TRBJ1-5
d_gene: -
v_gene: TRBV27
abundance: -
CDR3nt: TGTGCCAGCAGTTTTTACAGCAATCAGCCCCAGCATTTT
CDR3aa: CASSFYSNQPQHF

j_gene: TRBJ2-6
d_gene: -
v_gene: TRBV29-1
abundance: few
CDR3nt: TGCAGCGTCGAAAGGGGGTCTGGGGCCAACGTCCTGACTTTC
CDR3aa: CSVERGSGANVLTF

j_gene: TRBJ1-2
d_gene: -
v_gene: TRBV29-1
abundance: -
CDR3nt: TGCAGCGTTGAAGCCGCGGGGGAGGCTGGCTACACCTTC
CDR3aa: CSVEAAGEAGYTF

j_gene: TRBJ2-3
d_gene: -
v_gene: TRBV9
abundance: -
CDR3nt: TGTGCCAGCAGCGGGACCCCGGGGGCAGATACGCAGTATTTT
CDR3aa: CASSGTPGADTQYF

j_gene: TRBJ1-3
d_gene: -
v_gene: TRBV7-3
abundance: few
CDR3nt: TGTGCCAGCAGCTTCGACGGAAGCTCTGGAAACACCATATATTTT
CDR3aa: CASSFDGSSGNTIYF

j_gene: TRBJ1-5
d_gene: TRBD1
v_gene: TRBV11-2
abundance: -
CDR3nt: TGTGCCAGCAGCTTAGGACGGACAGGGCTAGCTCAGCCCCAGCATTTT
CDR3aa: CASSLGRTGLAQPQHF

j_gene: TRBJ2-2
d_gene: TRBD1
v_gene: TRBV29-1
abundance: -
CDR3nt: TGCAGCGTTCTGACAGGGCCGAACACCGGGGAGCTGTTTTTT
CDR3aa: CSVLTGPNTGELFF

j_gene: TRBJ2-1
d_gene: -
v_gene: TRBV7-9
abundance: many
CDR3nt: TGTGCCAGCAGCTTAGTTACCGGGGAGCAGTTCTTC
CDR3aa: CASSLVTGEQFF

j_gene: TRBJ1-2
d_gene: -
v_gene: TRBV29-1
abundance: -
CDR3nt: TGCAGCGTTGGTAAAGGGGGGGCTAATGGCTACACCTTC
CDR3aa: CSVGKGGANGYTF

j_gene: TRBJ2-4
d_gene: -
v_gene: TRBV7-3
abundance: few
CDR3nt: TGTGCCAGCAGCTTAGATACGGGCTCTCTAGCCAAAAACATTCAGTACTTC
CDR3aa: CASSLDTGSLAKNIQYF